What follows are 14 T cell receptor beta chains derived from one specimen sequenced in a study of blood T cell repertoires in COVID-19 (dated by TCRdb to 2019 to 2021). The library relied on the immunoSEQ multiplex PCR assay. In TCRdb, the immuneACCESS table is reduced to in-frame sequences with V and J assigned. These tables do not hold every clone; where another copy was compared, an unresolved V gene accounts for under half, and the others remain unexplained. A total of 200,000 to 300,000 clones appear in this sample, around 86% of them only once. The top ten hold around 3% of the sample. The sample taken for sequencing was PBMCs or T cells enriched from blood (not recorded which). These receptor sequences come from a woman in her thirties or forties with acute COVID-19.

This clone was recorded only once. V is TRBV7-2 and J is TRBJ2-7, with a tentative D call TRBD1 (6 bases). The CDR3 runs to 16 residues. Germline lookup yields CDR1 SGHTA and CDR2 FQGNSA. V gave up 0 bases and J gave up 9 bases, with 21 bases separating them. CDR3 protein: CASSLAEDRLSFGQYF. CDR3 DNA: TGTGCCAGCAGCTTAGCCGAGGACAGACTTTCCTTTGGGCAGTACTTC.

V and J are TRBV19 and TRBJ1-2; 11 bases fit TRBD1. The V gene end was trimmed by 4 bases and the J gene end by 3 bases; junction bases not matched to a gene: 10. In germline, CDR1 is LNHDA, CDR2 SQIVND (reference sequence). The CDR3 consists of 17 residues. The chain's CDR3 is CASSKAGTGGSYYGYTF. Written as DNA, the CDR3 is TGTGCCAGTAGTAAGGCGGGGACAGGGGGTTCGTACTATGGCTACACCTTC.

This sequence joins TRBV10-3 and TRBJ2-2; TRBD2 matches 8 bases. This CDR3 has 13 residues. The ends lost 6 bases at V and 7 bases at J; junction bases unmatched: 4. The germline CDR1 and CDR2 sequences are ENHRY and SYGVKD. The CDR3 DNA is TGTGCCATCAGGGAGCGGGAGATCGGGGAGCTGTTTTTT. Translation gives CAIREREIGELFF.

The genes are TRBV7-2 and TRBJ2-4; 7 nucleotides match TRBD1. The germline gives CDR1 SGHTA, CDR2 FQGNSA. The V segment lost 1 base and the J segment 7 bases; nucleotides outside the gene matches: 4. CDR3 size: 14 residues. The CDR3 is CASSLVGGGNIQYF. The CDR3 DNA follows: TGTGCCAGCAGCTTAGTAGGGGGCGGTAACATTCAGTACTTC.

The CDR3 coding sequence is TGTGCCAGCAGCTCTCAACAGGGTAATCAGCCCCAGCATTTT. Protein sequence: CASSSQQGNQPQHF. V is TRBV7-9 and J is TRBJ1-5; D possibly corresponds to TRBD1 (6 bases). Germline assignment: CDR1 SEHNR and CDR2 FQNEAQ (reference sequence). V was clipped by 4 bases and J by 4 bases, with 11 bases between them. The CDR3 covers 14 residues.

In its sample, this clone was seen once. The chain joins TRBV7-8 to TRBJ2-2, with a possible D match to TRBD1 (5 bases). The germline gives CDR1 SGHVS, CDR2 FQNEAQ. This CDR3 is 15 amino acids long. With 7 bases removed from V and 0 bases from J, the gap between germline ends came to 12 bases. CDR3 protein: CASTIRTPNTGELFF. Written as DNA, the CDR3 is TGTGCCAGCACCATCAGGACACCGAACACCGGGGAGCTGTTTTTT.

The chain joins TRBV27 to TRBJ1-4; tentatively, D is TRBD1 (5 bases). The V end was cut by 4 bases, the J end by 7 bases, with 13 bases between. The CDR3 totals 14 residues. CDR1 is MNHEY and CDR2 is SMNVEV in the germline V gene (reference sequence). CDR3 sequence (DNA): TGTGCCAGCAGTTCAGGGACTGGCTCTGAAAAACTGTTTTTT. This gives the protein CASSSGTGSEKLFF.

The genes are TRBV6-5 and TRBJ2-1; D perhaps matches TRBD2 (5 bases). The ends were cut back, 0 bases at V and 7 bases at J, with 16 bases in the middle. CDR3 length: 16 amino acids. From germline, CDR1 is MNHEY and CDR2 SVGAGI. The chain's CDR3 is CASSYSYLGSANEQFF. The CDR3 nucleotides read TGTGCCAGCAGTTACTCTTACCTGGGGAGCGCGAATGAGCAGTTCTTC.

J is TRBJ2-3 and V is TRBV9; no firm D call. The germline gives CDR1 SGDLS, CDR2 YYNGEE. Trimming removed 4 bases from V and 1 base from J, with 10 bases in between. CDR3 size: 14 residues. CDR3 in DNA: TGTGCCAGCAGCTCCCGGTTGGGCACAGATACGCAGTATTTT. Its protein is CASSSRLGTDTQYF.

This clone was seen a handful of times. The chain is built from TRBV9 and TRBJ2-7; 10 bases map to TRBD2. The CDR3 length is 14 residues. Germline V gene data show CDR1 as SGDLS and CDR2 as YYNGEE. V shed 3 bases and J 4 bases; nucleotides not matched to a gene: 4. CDR3 in DNA: TGTGCCAGCAGCGCCGGACTAGCGGATTACGAGCAGTACTTC. Amino acid sequence: CASSAGLADYEQYF.

With respect to this clone: Other DNA sequences within the sample encode an identical CDR3. The chain combines TRBV12-3 or TRBV12-4 with TRBJ1-2; D unresolved. The CDR3 spans 13 residues. V shed 2 bases and J shed 2 bases, with 6 bases lying between them. The CDR3 DNA follows: TGTGCCAGCAGTTTATCCGCGAACTATGGCTACACCTTC. It translates to CASSLSANYGYTF.

This chain uses TRBV2 with TRBJ2-1, with 11 nucleotides matching TRBD2. This CDR3 region has 19 residues. CDR1 is SNHLY and CDR2 is FYNNEI in the germline V gene. Trimming removed 5 bases from V and 0 bases from J; junction bases left unmatched: 12. The CDR3 sequence is CASSRRLAGPQSSYNEQFF. The CDR3 DNA reads TGTGCCAGCAGTAGGAGACTAGCGGGACCCCAGAGCTCCTACAATGAGCAGTTCTTC. The full variable domain, in which reference TRBV2 and TRBJ2-1 provide the parts outside the CDR3, is EPEVTQTPSHQVTQMGQEVILRCVPISNHLYFYWYRQILGQKVEFLVSFYNNEISEKSEIFDDQFSVERPDGSNFTLKIRSTKLEDSAMYFCASSRRLAGPQSSYNEQFFGPGTRLTVL.

The genes are TRBV13 and TRBJ2-5, with TRBD1 matching 7 bases. Germline assignment: CDR1 PRHDT and CDR2 FYEKMQ (reference sequence). The J segment lost 3 bases and the V segment lost 6 bases, leaving 10 bases of the junction unmatched. The CDR3 loop spans 15 amino acids. CDR3 amino acids: CASSYEGQWKETQYF. The CDR3 DNA reads TGTGCCAGCAGTTACGAGGGACAGTGGAAAGAGACCCAGTACTTC.

The chain uses TRBV5-1 and TRBJ2-1; 10 bases are a match to TRBD1. CDR3 length: 19 residues. Germline CDR1 and CDR2: SGHRS and YFSETQ. V lost 0 bases to trimming and J lost 6 bases; unmatched junction nucleotides: 15. CDR3 loop: CASSLAYGTGVVMANEQFF. CDR3 sequence (DNA): TGCGCCAGCAGCTTGGCCTACGGGACAGGGGTGGTAATGGCCAATGAGCAGTTCTTC.